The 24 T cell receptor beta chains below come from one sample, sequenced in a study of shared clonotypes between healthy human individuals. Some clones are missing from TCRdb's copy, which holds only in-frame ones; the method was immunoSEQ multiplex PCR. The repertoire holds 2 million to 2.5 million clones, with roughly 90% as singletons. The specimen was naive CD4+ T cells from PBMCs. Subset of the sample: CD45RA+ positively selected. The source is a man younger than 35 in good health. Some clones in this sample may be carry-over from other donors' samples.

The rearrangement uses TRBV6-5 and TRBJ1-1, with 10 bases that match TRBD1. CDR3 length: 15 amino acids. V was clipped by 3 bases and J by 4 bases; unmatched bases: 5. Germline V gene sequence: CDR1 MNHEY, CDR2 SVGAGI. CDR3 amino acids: CASSYWDRGATEAFF. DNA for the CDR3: TGTGCCAGCAGTTATTGGGACAGGGGTGCCACTGAAGCTTTCTTT.

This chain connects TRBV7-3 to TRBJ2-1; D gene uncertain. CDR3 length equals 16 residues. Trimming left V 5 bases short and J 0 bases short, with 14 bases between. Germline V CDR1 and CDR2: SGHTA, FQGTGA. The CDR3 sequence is CASSLYSHSSYNEQFF. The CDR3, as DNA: TGTGCCAGCAGCCTATACTCCCACAGCTCCTACAATGAGCAGTTCTTC.

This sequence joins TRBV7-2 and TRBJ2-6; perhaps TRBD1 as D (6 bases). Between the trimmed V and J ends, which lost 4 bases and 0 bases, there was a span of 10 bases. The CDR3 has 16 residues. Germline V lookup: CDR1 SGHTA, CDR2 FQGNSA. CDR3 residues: CASSYDRTSGANVLTF. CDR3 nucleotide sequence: TGTGCCAGCAGCTACGACAGGACCTCTGGGGCCAACGTCCTGACTTTC.

The CDR3 loop reads CASSLERWGQGARSNQPQHF. The CDR3 DNA follows: TGTGCCAGCAGTTTAGAGAGATGGGGACAGGGGGCGCGGAGCAATCAGCCCCAGCATTTT. The chain combines TRBV28 with TRBJ1-5, with 12 nucleotides matching TRBD1. The germline V gene encodes CDR1 MDHEN and CDR2 SYDVKM. This CDR3 has 20 residues. After removal of 2 bases from V and 1 base from J, the junction contained 12 bases not matched to a gene.

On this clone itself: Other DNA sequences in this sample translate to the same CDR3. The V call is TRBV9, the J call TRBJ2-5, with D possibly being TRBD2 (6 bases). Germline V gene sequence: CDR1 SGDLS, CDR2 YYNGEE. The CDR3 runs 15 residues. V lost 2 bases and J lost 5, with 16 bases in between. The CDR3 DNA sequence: TGTGCCAGCAGCGTTGTGGGAGGCCTGGGGGAGACCCAGTACTTC. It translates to CASSVVGGLGETQYF.

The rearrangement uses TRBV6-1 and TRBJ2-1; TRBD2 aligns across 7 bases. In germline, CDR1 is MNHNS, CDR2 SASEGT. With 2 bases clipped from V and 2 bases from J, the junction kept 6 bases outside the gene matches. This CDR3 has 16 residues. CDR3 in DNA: TGTGCCAGCAGTGAAATGGCGGGAGCCACCTACAATGAGCAGTTCTTC. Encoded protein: CASSEMAGATYNEQFF.

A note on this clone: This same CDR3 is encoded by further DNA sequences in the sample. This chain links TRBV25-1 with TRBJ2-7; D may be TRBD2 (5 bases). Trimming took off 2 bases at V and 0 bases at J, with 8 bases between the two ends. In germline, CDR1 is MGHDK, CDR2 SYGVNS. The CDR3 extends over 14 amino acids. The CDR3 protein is CASSERADSYEQYF. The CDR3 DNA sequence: TGTGCCAGCAGTGAACGAGCGGACTCCTACGAGCAGTACTTC.

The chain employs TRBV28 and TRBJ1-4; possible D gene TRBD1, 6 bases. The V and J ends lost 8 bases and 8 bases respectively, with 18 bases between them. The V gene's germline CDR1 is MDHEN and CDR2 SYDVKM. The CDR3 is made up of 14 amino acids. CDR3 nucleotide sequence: TGTGCCAGCCTCTCGGGGGGCCGTATAGAAAAACTGTTTTTT. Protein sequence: CASLSGGRIEKLFF.

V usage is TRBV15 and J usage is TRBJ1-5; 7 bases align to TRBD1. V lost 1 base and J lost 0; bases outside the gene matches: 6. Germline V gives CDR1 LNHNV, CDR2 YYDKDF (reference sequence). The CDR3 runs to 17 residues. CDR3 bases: TGTGCCACCAGCAGAGGGACAGGACTTTATAGCAATCAGCCCCAGCATTTT. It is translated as CATSRGTGLYSNQPQHF. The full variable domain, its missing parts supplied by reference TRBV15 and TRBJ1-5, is DAMVIQNPRYQVTQFGKPVTLSCSQTLNHNVMYWYQQKSSQAPKLLFHYYDKDFNNEADTPDNFQSRRPNTSFCFLDIRSPGLGDTAMYLCATSRGTGLYSNQPQHFGDGTRLSIL.

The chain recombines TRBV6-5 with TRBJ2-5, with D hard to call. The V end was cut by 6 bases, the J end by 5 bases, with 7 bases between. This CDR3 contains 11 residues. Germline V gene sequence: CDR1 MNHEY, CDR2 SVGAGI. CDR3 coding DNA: TGTGCCAGCAGCCCCCGGGAGACCCAGTACTTC. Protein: CASSPRETQYF.

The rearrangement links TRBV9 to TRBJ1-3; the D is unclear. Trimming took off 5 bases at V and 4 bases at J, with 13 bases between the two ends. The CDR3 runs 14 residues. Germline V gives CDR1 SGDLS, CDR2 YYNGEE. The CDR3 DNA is TGTGCCAGCAGGAGGATCTTTGGAGGAAACACCATATATTTT. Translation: CASRRIFGGNTIYF.

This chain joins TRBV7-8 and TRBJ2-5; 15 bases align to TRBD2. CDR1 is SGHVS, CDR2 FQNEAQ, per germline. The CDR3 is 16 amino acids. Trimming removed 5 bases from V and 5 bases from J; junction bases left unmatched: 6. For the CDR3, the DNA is TGTGCCAGCAGCGCCGGACTAGCGGGAGGGCGGGAGACCCAGTACTTC. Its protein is CASSAGLAGGRETQYF.

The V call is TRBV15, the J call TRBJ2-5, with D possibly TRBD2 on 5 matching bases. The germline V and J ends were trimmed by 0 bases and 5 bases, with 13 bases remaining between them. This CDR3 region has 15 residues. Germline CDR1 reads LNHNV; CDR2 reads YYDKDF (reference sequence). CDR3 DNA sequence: TGTGCCACCAGCAGAGATCCCCGGACGGGGGAGACCCAGTACTTC. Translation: CATSRDPRTGETQYF.

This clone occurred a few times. The CDR3 sequence: CASSAPEGGGRQPQHF. Here the CDR3 DNA reads TGTGCCAGTAGTGCCCCTGAAGGAGGAGGGCGTCAGCCCCAGCATTTT. The chain combines TRBV19 with TRBJ1-5; D ambiguous. The CDR3 extends over 16 amino acids. V lost 5 bases to trimming and J lost 6 bases, with 20 bases between them. Germline assignment: CDR1 LNHDA and CDR2 SQIVND (reference sequence).

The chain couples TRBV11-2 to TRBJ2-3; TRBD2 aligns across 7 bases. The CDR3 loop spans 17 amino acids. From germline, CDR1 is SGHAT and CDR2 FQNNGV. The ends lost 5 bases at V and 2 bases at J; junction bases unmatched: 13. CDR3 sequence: CASSPRAGESPTDTQYF. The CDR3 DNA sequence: TGTGCCAGCAGCCCCCGGGCGGGAGAGAGTCCCACAGATACGCAGTATTTT.

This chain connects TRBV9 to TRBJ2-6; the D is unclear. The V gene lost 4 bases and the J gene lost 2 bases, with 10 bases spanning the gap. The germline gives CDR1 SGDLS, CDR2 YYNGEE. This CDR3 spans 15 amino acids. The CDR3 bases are TGTGCCAGCAGCCCTTCGAGTACTGGGGCCAACGTCCTGACTTTC. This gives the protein CASSPSSTGANVLTF.

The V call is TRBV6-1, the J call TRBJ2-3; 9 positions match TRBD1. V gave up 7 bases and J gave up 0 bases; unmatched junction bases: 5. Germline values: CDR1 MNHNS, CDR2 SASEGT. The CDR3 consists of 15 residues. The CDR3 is CASMPGQGSTDTQYF. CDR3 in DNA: TGTGCCAGCATGCCGGGACAGGGAAGCACAGATACGCAGTATTTT.

The chain's CDR3 is CASSLPRTGTMNTEAFF. The DNA of the CDR3 is TGCGCCAGCAGCTTGCCCCGGACAGGTACCATGAACACTGAAGCTTTCTTT. The J gene is TRBJ1-1, the V gene TRBV5-1, with 7 bases fitting TRBD1. Losses at the gene ends were 1 base for V and 0 bases for J; bases not matched to a gene: 9. The germline CDR1 and CDR2 sequences are SGHRS and YFSETQ. The length of the CDR3 is 17 residues.

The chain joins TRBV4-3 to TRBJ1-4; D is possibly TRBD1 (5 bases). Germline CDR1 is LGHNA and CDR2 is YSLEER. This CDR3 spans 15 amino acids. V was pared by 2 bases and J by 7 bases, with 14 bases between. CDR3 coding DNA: TGCGCCAGCAGCCAAAGGCCAGGAAGGGGTGAAAAACTGTTTTTT. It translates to CASSQRPGRGEKLFF.

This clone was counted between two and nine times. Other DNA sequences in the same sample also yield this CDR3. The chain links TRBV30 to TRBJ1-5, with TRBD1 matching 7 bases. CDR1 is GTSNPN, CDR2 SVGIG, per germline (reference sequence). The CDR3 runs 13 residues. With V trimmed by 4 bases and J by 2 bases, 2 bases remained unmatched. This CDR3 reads CAWTGGGNQPQHF. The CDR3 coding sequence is TGTGCCTGGACAGGGGGGGGCAATCAGCCCCAGCATTTT.

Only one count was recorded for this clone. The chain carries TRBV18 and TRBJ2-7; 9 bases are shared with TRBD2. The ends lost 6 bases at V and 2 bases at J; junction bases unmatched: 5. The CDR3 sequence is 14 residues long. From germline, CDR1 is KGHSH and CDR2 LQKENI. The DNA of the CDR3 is TGTGCCAGCTCCCTAGCGGGAAAGACCTACGAGCAGTACTTC. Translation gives CASSLAGKTYEQYF. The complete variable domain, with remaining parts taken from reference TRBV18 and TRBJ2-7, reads NAGVMQNPRHLVRRRGQEARLRCSPMKGHSHVYWYRQLPEEGLKFMVYLQKENIIDESGMPKERFSAEFPKEGPSILRIQQVVRGDSAAYFCASSLAGKTYEQYFGPGTRLTVT.

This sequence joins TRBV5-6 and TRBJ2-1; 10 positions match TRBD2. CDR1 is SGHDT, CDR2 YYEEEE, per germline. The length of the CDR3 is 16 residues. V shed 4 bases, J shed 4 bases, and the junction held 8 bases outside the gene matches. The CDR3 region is CASSPRSGRGYNEQFF. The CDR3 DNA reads TGTGCCAGCAGCCCCCGCAGCGGGAGGGGTTACAATGAGCAGTTCTTC.

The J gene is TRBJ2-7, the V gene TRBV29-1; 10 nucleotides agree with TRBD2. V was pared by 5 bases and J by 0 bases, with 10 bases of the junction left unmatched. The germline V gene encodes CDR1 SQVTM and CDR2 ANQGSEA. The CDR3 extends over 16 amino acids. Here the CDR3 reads CSVFLAGAAGSYEQYF. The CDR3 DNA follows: TGCAGCGTTTTCCTAGCGGGAGCCGCAGGCTCCTACGAGCAGTACTTC.

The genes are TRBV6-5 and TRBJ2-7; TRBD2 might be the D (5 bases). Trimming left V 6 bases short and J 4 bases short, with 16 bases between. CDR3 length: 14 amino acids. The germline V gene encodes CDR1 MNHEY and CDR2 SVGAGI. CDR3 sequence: CASRKRTGIYEQYF. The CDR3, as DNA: TGTGCCAGCAGAAAAAGGACGGGGATATACGAGCAGTACTTC.